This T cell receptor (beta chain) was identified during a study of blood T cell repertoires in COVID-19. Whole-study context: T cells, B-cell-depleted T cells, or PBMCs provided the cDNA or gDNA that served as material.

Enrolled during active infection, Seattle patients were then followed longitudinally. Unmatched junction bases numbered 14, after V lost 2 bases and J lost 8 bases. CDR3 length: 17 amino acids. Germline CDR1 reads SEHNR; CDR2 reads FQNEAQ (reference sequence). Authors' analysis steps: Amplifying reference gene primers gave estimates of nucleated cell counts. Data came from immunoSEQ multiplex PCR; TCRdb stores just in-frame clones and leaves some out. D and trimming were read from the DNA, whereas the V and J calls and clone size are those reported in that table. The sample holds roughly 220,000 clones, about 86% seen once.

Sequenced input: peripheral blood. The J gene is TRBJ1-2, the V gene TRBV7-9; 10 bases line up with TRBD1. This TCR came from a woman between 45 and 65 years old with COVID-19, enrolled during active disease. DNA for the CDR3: TGTGCCAGCAGCTTACAAACACCACGACAGGGGGCGAGAGGCTACACCTTC. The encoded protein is CASSLQTPRQGARGYTF.